This TCR beta chain originates from a study of T cell responses to AZD1222 COVID-19 vaccine. The repertoire was sequenced with immunoSEQ multiplex PCR; TCRdb's copy has only in-frame clones and lacks some. The data hold 90,000 to 150,000 clones, with approximately 90% observed a single time. The germline V gene has CDR1 SGHDT and CDR2 YYEEEE. The CDR3 totals 14 residues. V was trimmed by 2 bases and J by 8 bases, leaving 13 bases between them. The sequence was obtained from an adult who received the AZD1222 COVID-19 vaccine. The genes are TRBV5-6 and TRBJ1-4; D unclear. Sequenced material: peripheral blood, taken 28 days after the second AZD1222 dose. CDR3 region: CASSFGLPEEKLFF. As DNA, the CDR3 is TGTGCCAGCAGCTTCGGACTCCCCGAGGAAAAACTGTTTTTT. Complete variable domain (other parts from reference TRBV5-6 and TRBJ1-4): DAGVTQSPTHLIKTRGQQVTLRCSPKSGHDTVSWYQQALGQGPQFIFQYYEEEERQRGNFPDRFSGHQFPNYSSELNVNALLLGDSALYLCASSFGLPEEKLFFGSGTQLSVL.